This paragraph reports one T cell receptor (beta chain). Its antigen is not identified. Germline CDR1 is KGHSH and CDR2 is LQKENI. This CDR3 has 14 residues. V lost 0 bases and J lost 1, with 6 bases in between. The source of the sample is a study of shared clonotypes between healthy human individuals. The overall study: Per-donor plates numbered three CD4 naive, three CD4 memory, two CD8 naive and one CD8 memory.

Source study methods: Owing to the provision of junction-only sequences devoid of quality scores by immunoSEQ, filtering differed. Clones were read by immunoSEQ multiplex PCR, and TCRdb kept only the in-frame ones, dropping some. That table furnishes V, J and clone size, whereas the DNA furnished D and trimming. Of approximately 95,000 clones listed, approximately 61% are singletons. Study-wide findings and caveats: Clonotype sharing among the donors was expected to vary with sequencing depth. Sequencing of the sorted subsets was shown by rarefaction to be incomplete despite large depth.

The V call is TRBV18, the J call TRBJ2-5; D remains ambiguous. The sequencing input was memory CD8+ T cells sorted from blood. Subset reported: CD45RO+ cells pooled with CCR7-negative TemRA cells. This receptor was taken from a man younger than 45 in good health. The CDR3 loop reads CASSPPNSQETQYF. In nucleotides, the CDR3 is TGTGCCAGCTCACCACCGAACAGCCAAGAGACCCAGTACTTC.